This T cell receptor (beta chain) was obtained from a study of blood T cell repertoires in COVID-19. Whole-study context: From the United States, Italy and Spain came samples of acute and convalescent COVID-19.

Germline CDR1 and CDR2: SGHAT and FQNNGV. The CDR3 is 14 amino acids. V lost 0 bases and J lost 6, with 12 bases in between. Authors' methods: By means of reference gene primer amplification, nucleated cell counts were estimated. Some clones are missing from TCRdb's copy, which holds only in-frame ones; the method was immunoSEQ multiplex PCR. The DNA was the basis for D and trimming; V, J and clone size are from that table. Of approximately 480,000 clones in the sample, roughly 87% were seen once. The sample was peripheral blood. The rearrangement joins TRBV11-2 to TRBJ2-7, with a weak D call TRBD1 (5 bases). The TCR comes from a man in his late teens or twenties with COVID-19, enrolled during active disease. CDR3 in amino acids: CASSLDPRVSEQYF. As DNA, the CDR3 is TGTGCCAGCAGCTTAGACCCCAGGGTTAGCGAGCAGTACTTC.